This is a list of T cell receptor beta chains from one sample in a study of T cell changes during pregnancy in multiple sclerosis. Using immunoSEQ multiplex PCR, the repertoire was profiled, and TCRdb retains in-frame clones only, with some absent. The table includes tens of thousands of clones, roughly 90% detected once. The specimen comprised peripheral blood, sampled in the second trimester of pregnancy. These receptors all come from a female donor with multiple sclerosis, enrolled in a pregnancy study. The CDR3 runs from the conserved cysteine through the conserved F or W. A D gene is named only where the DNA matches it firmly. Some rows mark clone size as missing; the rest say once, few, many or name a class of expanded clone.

CDR3aa: CASSQDPSGRFYNEQFF
CDR3nt: TGCGCCAGCAGCCAAGATCCTAGCGGGAGATTTTACAATGAGCAGTTCTTC
d_gene: TRBD2
j_gene: TRBJ2-1
abundance: -
v_gene: TRBV4-1

CDR3aa: CASRPRTDNYGYTF
CDR3nt: TGTGCCAGCCGTCCGAGGACAGACAACTATGGCTACACCTTC
d_gene: -
j_gene: TRBJ1-2
abundance: -
v_gene: TRBV7-9

CDR3aa: CASSPWGLAHANYEQYF
CDR3nt: TGTGCCAGCAGCCCGTGGGGACTAGCGCACGCCAACTACGAGCAGTACTTC
d_gene: TRBD2
j_gene: TRBJ2-7
abundance: -
v_gene: TRBV5-6

CDR3aa: CASSMNGHTQYF
CDR3nt: TGTGCCAGCAGCATGAACGGTCATACGCAGTATTTT
d_gene: -
j_gene: TRBJ2-3
abundance: -
v_gene: TRBV6-6

CDR3aa: CASSLDITSGAYNEQFF
CDR3nt: TGCGCCAGCAGCTTGGATATAACTAGCGGAGCCTACAATGAGCAGTTCTTC
d_gene: TRBD2
j_gene: TRBJ2-1
abundance: few
v_gene: TRBV5-1

CDR3aa: CASSARETYEQYF
CDR3nt: TGTGCCAGTAGTGCCCGAGAAACCTACGAGCAGTACTTC
d_gene: -
j_gene: TRBJ2-7
abundance: -
v_gene: TRBV19

CDR3aa: CASSETGGHQETQYF
CDR3nt: TGTGCCAGCAGTGAGACGGGAGGACACCAAGAGACCCAGTACTTC
d_gene: TRBD2
j_gene: TRBJ2-5
abundance: -
v_gene: TRBV28

CDR3aa: CASMGTFSYEQYF
CDR3nt: TGTGCCAGCATGGGGACTTTCTCCTACGAGCAGTACTTC
d_gene: -
j_gene: TRBJ2-7
abundance: -
v_gene: TRBV27

CDR3aa: CASSELVLGYEQYF
CDR3nt: TGTGCCAGCAGTGAGCTCGTTCTAGGCTACGAGCAGTACTTC
d_gene: -
j_gene: TRBJ2-7
abundance: -
v_gene: TRBV6-1

CDR3aa: CASSWTLGNEKLFF
CDR3nt: TGTGCCAGCAGTTGGACATTAGGGAATGAAAAACTGTTTTTT
d_gene: -
j_gene: TRBJ1-4
abundance: once
v_gene: TRBV27

CDR3aa: CASYRTDGNQPQHF
CDR3nt: TGTGCCAGTTACAGGACAGACGGCAATCAGCCCCAGCATTTT
d_gene: -
j_gene: TRBJ1-5
abundance: -
v_gene: TRBV19

CDR3aa: CASSEQGNRNQPQHF
CDR3nt: TGTGCCAGCAGTGAGCAGGGTAATCGAAATCAGCCCCAGCATTTT
d_gene: -
j_gene: TRBJ1-5
abundance: -
v_gene: TRBV9

CDR3aa: CASSPGTPRETGELFF
CDR3nt: TGTGCCAGCAGCCCGGGGACTCCCCGAGAGACCGGGGAGCTGTTTTTT
d_gene: -
j_gene: TRBJ2-2
abundance: -
v_gene: TRBV5-6

CDR3aa: CASVGDSGPNTGELFF
CDR3nt: TGTGCCAGCGTAGGCGATAGCGGCCCGAACACCGGGGAGCTGTTTTTT
d_gene: -
j_gene: TRBJ2-2
abundance: -
v_gene: TRBV18

CDR3aa: CASRRPGHQFNTGELFF
CDR3nt: TGTGCCAGTCGGCGGCCGGGACATCAGTTCAACACCGGGGAGCTGTTTTTT
d_gene: -
j_gene: TRBJ2-2
abundance: -
v_gene: TRBV19

CDR3aa: CASSQGIRGNQPQHF
CDR3nt: TGTGCCAGCAGCCAGGGGATCCGGGGCAATCAGCCCCAGCATTTT
d_gene: -
j_gene: TRBJ1-5
abundance: -
v_gene: TRBV7-9

CDR3aa: CASSFGQGDTEAFF
CDR3nt: TGTGCCAGCAGCTTCGGACAGGGGGACACTGAAGCTTTCTTT
d_gene: TRBD1
j_gene: TRBJ1-1
abundance: -
v_gene: TRBV7-9

CDR3aa: CASSQGPGDFNQPQHF
CDR3nt: TGCGCCAGCAGCCAAGGTCCAGGGGATTTCAATCAGCCCCAGCATTTT
d_gene: -
j_gene: TRBJ1-5
abundance: -
v_gene: TRBV4-1

CDR3aa: CASQTGGITEAFF
CDR3nt: TGTGCCAGCCAGACGGGGGGCATCACTGAAGCTTTCTTT
d_gene: -
j_gene: TRBJ1-1
abundance: -
v_gene: TRBV7-9

CDR3aa: CASSYEPEPGNTIYF
CDR3nt: TGTGCCAGCAGCTACGAACCGGAGCCCGGAAACACCATATATTTT
d_gene: -
j_gene: TRBJ1-3
abundance: once
v_gene: TRBV7-9

CDR3aa: CASSHAGGAYNEQFF
CDR3nt: TGTGCCAGCAGCCACGCGGGAGGTGCCTACAATGAGCAGTTCTTC
d_gene: TRBD2
j_gene: TRBJ2-1
abundance: -
v_gene: TRBV5-4

CDR3aa: CASSYPGGRGRDTQYF
CDR3nt: TGTGCCAGCAGCTACCCTGGGGGCAGGGGGCGAGATACGCAGTATTTT
d_gene: TRBD1
j_gene: TRBJ2-3
abundance: -
v_gene: TRBV13

CDR3aa: CASSLVARPWETQYF
CDR3nt: TGCGCCAGCAGCTTGGTTGCCAGGCCATGGGAGACCCAGTACTTC
d_gene: -
j_gene: TRBJ2-5
abundance: few
v_gene: TRBV5-1